One sample yielded the 11 T cell receptor beta chains listed below, sequenced in a study of Graves' ophthalmopathy and Graves' hyperthyroidism. Researchers took RNA transcripts and amplified TCR beta CDR3 regions from them. First-round RT-PCR used HTBI primers; second-round multiplex PCR followed. TCRdb ran MiXCR on the multiplex PCR reads and lists one entry per CDR3 protein. Of 620,000 or so distinct CDR3 sequences listed, roughly 20% are singletons. The sample consisted of peripheral blood. Receptor source: a woman aged 18-30 years with stable Graves' hyperthyroidism. Some clones in this sample may be carry-over from other donors' samples.

This clonotype was observed at least ten times. The chain joins TRBV19 to TRBJ1-1; possible D gene TRBD1, 5 bases. Between the trimmed V and J ends, which lost 4 bases and 0 bases, there was a span of 12 bases. The CDR3 is 15 amino acids. Germline assignment: CDR1 LNHDA and CDR2 SQIVND (reference sequence). The CDR3 is CASSRGSAMNTEAFF. In DNA, the CDR3 is TGTGCCAGTAGTAGGGGGAGCGCAATGAACACTGAAGCTTTCTTT. The variable domain in full, completed from reference TRBV19 and TRBJ1-1, reads DGGITQSPKYLFRKEGQNVTLSCEQNLNHDAMYWYRQDPGQGLRLIYYSQIVNDFQKGDIAEGYSVSREKKESFPLTVTSAQKNPTAFYLCASSRGSAMNTEAFFGQGTRLTVV.

Comments on this clonotype: A read error may explain this, as a much larger clone is one base away. This chain links TRBV2 with TRBJ1-2; no reliable D call. Germline V gene data show CDR1 as SNHLY and CDR2 as FYNNEI. CDR3 length: 15 amino acids. The CDR3 nucleotides are TGTGCCAGCAGTGTACACCAAAAGCGGCGGAAAGGCTACATCTTC. Its translation is CASSVHQKRRKGYIF.

The J gene is TRBJ2-2, the V gene TRBV5-1, with D hard to call. Trimming stripped 1 base from V and 9 bases from J, with 7 bases between. The germline V gene has CDR1 SGHRS and CDR2 YFSETQ. This CDR3 is built from 12 residues. DNA of the CDR3: TGCGCCAGCAGCTTGCCCGATCGGGAGCTGTTTTTT. This gives the protein CASSLPDRELFF.

This clonotype was recorded many times. The rearrangement joins TRBV6-1 to TRBJ1-5; the D is unclear. Germline V CDR1 and CDR2: MNHNS, SASEGT. The CDR3 is 17 amino acids. Trimming took 6 bases from V and 0 from J, leaving 18 bases between them. This CDR3 reads CASSKAARADSNQPQHF. CDR3 bases: TGTGCCAGCAGCAAAGCGGCGAGGGCAGATAGCAATCAGCCCCAGCATTTT.

This clonotype was counted at least ten times. The gene calls are TRBV5-1 and TRBJ2-5; 9 bases line up with TRBD1. Germline trimming cut 0 bases from V and 5 bases from J; bases unmatched to any gene: 8. The germline CDR1 and CDR2 sequences are SGHRS and YFSETQ. The CDR3 runs to 16 residues. This CDR3 is CASSLAEGTGRETQYF. The DNA for the CDR3 is TGCGCCAGCAGCTTGGCCGAGGGGACAGGGAGGGAGACCCAGTACTTC.

This clonotype was recorded many times. The chain joins TRBV20-1 to TRBJ2-7; D unresolved. V dropped 1 base and J dropped 3 bases, with 10 bases sitting between them. This CDR3 comprises 13 residues. The germline V gene encodes CDR1 DFQATT and CDR2 SNEGSKA (reference sequence). The CDR3 sequence: CSARGRAGYEQYF. The CDR3 DNA reads TGCAGTGCTAGAGGTCGGGCTGGCTACGAGCAGTACTTC.

The V and J genes are TRBV30 and TRBJ1-1; D is ambiguous. The length of the CDR3 is 12 residues. Germline V gene lookup returns CDR1 GTSNPN and CDR2 SVGIG (reference sequence). V gave up 0 bases and J gave up 5 bases, with 7 bases separating them. DNA for the CDR3: TGTGCCTGGAGTGTACTTGTGACTGAAGCTTTCTTT. Protein: CAWSVLVTEAFF.

This clonotype has a count of ten or more. This chain's CDR3 is CASSRPGHPRSQHF. The DNA of the CDR3 is TGTGCCAGCAGCCGACCGGGACACCCACGGTCCCAGCATTTT. The chain uses TRBV16 and TRBJ1-5, with a weak D call TRBD1 (6 bases). Germline-derived CDR1 and CDR2 are KGHSY and FQNENV. Between the trimmed V and J ends, which lost 4 bases and 11 bases, there was a span of 18 bases. This CDR3 is built from 14 residues.

This clonotype was counted at least ten times. The chain joins TRBV12-3 or TRBV12-4 to TRBJ2-7; D may be TRBD1 (5 bases). The V gene lost 3 bases and the J gene lost 3 bases, with 12 bases spanning the gap. This CDR3 contains 14 residues. CDR3 nucleotides: TGTGCCAGCAGTTTGTCCCCCAGGGTCTACGAGCAGTACTTC. As protein: CASSLSPRVYEQYF.

The chain joins TRBV20-1 to TRBJ1-3; D remains unclear. Trimming cost V 1 base and J 6 bases, with 4 bases left between them. The CDR3 is 11 residues long. Germline V gene data show CDR1 as DFQATT and CDR2 as SNEGSKA (reference sequence). The CDR3 sequence is CSARGINTIYF. For the CDR3, the DNA is TGCAGTGCTAGAGGGATAAACACCATATATTTT.

The sample holds many counts of this clonotype. The J gene is TRBJ1-2, the V gene TRBV19; 9 bases align to TRBD1. The CDR3 loop spans 12 amino acids. J was trimmed by 7 bases and V by 8 bases; bases with no gene match: 5. The germline gives CDR1 LNHDA, CDR2 SQIVND (reference sequence). CDR3 DNA sequence: TGTGCCAGTTCTACAGGGGGCAGTGGCTACACCTTC. The encoded protein is CASSTGGSGYTF.